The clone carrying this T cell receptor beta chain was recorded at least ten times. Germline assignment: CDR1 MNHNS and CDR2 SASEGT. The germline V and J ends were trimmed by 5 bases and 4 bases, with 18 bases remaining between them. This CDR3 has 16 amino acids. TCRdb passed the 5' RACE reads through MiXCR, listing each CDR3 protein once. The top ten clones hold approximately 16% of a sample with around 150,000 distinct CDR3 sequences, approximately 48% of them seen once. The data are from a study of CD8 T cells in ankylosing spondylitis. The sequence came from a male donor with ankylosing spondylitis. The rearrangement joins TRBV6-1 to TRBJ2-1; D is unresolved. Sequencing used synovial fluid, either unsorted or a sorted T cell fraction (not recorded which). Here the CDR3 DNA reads TGTGCCAGCAGTCCACTGTCAGTGGTTGGTTACAATGAGCAGTTCTTC. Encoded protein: CASSPLSVVGYNEQFF.